This T cell receptor (beta chain) was identified during a study of T-cell reconstitution after alpha-beta-depleted transplantation in children. Unique molecular identifiers were incorporated when the TCRbeta library was constructed. TCRdb called the PCR reads again in MiXCR, with one record for every CDR3 protein. The sample contains about 270,000 distinct CDR3 sequences, about 10% of which appear only once. This CDR3 spans 13 amino acids. Trimming removed 1 base at V and 6 bases at J, with 10 bases between. In germline, CDR1 is DFQATT, CDR2 SNEGSKA (reference sequence). The specimen was PBMCs from the stem cell graft donor, collected from the stem cell graft. This receptor was identified in a human donor who donated a stem cell graft to a child with SCID. The rearrangement uses TRBV20-1 and TRBJ2-1; D is uncertain. In nucleotides, the CDR3 is TGCAGTGCTAGAGCGTCCCACAGCAATGAGCAGTTCTTC. Protein: CSARASHSNEQFF.